This T cell receptor beta chain was sequenced in a study of T cells expressing NK-cell markers (dated by TCRdb to the early 2020s). With respect to the entire study: Three sorted T-cell subsets (CD3+CD56+NKG2C+, CD3+CD56+NKG2C- and CD3+CD56-NKG2C+) from fewer than 10 donors had their TCR beta-chain repertoires profiled. Sequencing of the libraries produced 2 x 150 bp reads on Illumina HiSeq 2000/2500, MiSeq or NextSeq. Seven of the eight sequenced donors were HCMV-seropositive and one was HCMV-seronegative. All eight donors whose samples were sequenced were randomly selected healthy volunteers, three of them men and five women. Results the study describes overall, beyond this receptor: Those dominant clonotypes were again the most abundant among CD3+CD56-NKG2C+ cells in a handful of donors, at about 28.3-60.1%. For roughly 6 donors, the dominant CD3+CD56+NKG2C+ clonotypes were among the top 10 CD8+ clonotypes and accounted for 1.0-7.0% of CD8+ T cells. Whether the expanded NKG2C-expressing T cell clones were specific for HCMV antigens remained unclear.

Of note for this clonotype: Its antigen remains undetermined.

To determine HCMV serostatus, a commercial ELISA kit was used to detect HCMV-specific IgG in serum. Ficoll density gradient centrifugation was used to isolate peripheral blood mononuclear cells from blood. The sequencer was an Illumina HiSeq 2000. TCR beta cDNA libraries were made by 5'RACE template switching that added a universal primer site and unique molecular identifiers. cDNA synthesis was primed from the TCR beta constant segment, followed by two successive PCR amplification steps. In the original analysis: MIGEC was used to demultiplex reads and group the reads by UMI, and MiTCR was used to assemble and quantify clonotypes. To exclude erroneous sequences, any TCR cDNA sequence not supported by at least two reads was discarded. The tcR package was used for downstream repertoire analysis, with clonotypes matched between fractions based on CDR3 nucleotide sequence plus V segment. VDJmatch was used to annotate antigen specificity against VDJdb, with one amino acid substitution in CDR3 permitted. Each entry corresponds to one CDR3 protein sequence from reads that TCRdb reprocessed, and DNA is not given. In this record, the V and J calls reflect TCRdb's handling and not the investigators' own analysis. The sample's records list about 260,000 distinct CDR3 sequences. About 4% of the sample comes from the top ten.

The CDR3, cysteine through phenylalanine, is 15 amino acids long. Only the protein is on record. CDR1 SGHDT and CDR2 YYEEEE are derived from the germline V gene. The material sequenced was blood T cells: a sorted CD56 or NKG2C T cell subset, CD4+ or CD8+ T cells, or bulk PBMC T cells (not recorded which). Recombination joined TRBV5-6 with TRBJ2-2; the TRBD2 assignment by TCRdb is unverifiable without DNA. The receptor was derived from a woman between 18 and 75 years old in good health. The CDR3 reads as follows: CASSGTSPRTGELFF.